This is a list of T cell receptor beta chains from one sample in a study of early T cells in non-severe SARS-CoV-2 infection. One entry per CDR3 protein, called by TCRdb with MiXCR from the 5' RACE reads. Of around 47,000 distinct CDR3 sequences in the sample, about 11% were seen once. The sequenced sample was whole blood. All receptors come from an adult who was a healthcare worker with PCR-confirmed SARS-CoV-2 infection or an uninfected control (not recorded which). The CDR3 runs from the conserved cysteine through the conserved F or W. A D gene is named only where the DNA matches it firmly. Not all rows give a size; the values are once, few, many and, for expanded clones, a class.

v_call: TRBV12-3/TRBV12-4
d_call: -
clone_size: many
j_call: TRBJ2-5
cdr3_aa: CASSRLRAGETQYF
cdr3_nt: TGTGCCAGCAGTCGCTTGCGGGCGGGAGAGACCCAGTACTTC

v_call: TRBV7-3
d_call: -
clone_size: few
j_call: TRBJ1-1
cdr3_aa: CASRPRAGSMNTEAFF
cdr3_nt: TGTGCCAGCAGGCCCAGGGCAGGGTCCATGAACACTGAAGCTTTCTTT

v_call: TRBV10-3
d_call: TRBD1
clone_size: many
j_call: TRBJ2-5
cdr3_aa: CASTGDRQETQYF
cdr3_nt: TGTGCCTCCACCGGGGACAGGCAAGAGACCCAGTACTTC

v_call: TRBV5-1
d_call: -
clone_size: many
j_call: TRBJ1-6
cdr3_aa: CASSLQPGPSNSPLHF
cdr3_nt: TGCGCCAGCAGCTTACAACCGGGACCGTCCAACTCACCCCTCCACTTT

v_call: TRBV5-5
d_call: -
clone_size: many
j_call: TRBJ1-5
cdr3_aa: CASSSTYSNQPQHF
cdr3_nt: TGTGCCAGCAGCTCGACTTATAGCAATCAGCCCCAGCATTTT

v_call: TRBV10-2
d_call: -
clone_size: many
j_call: TRBJ2-5
cdr3_aa: CASSGGLQDVQETQYF
cdr3_nt: TGCGCCAGCAGTGGGGGCCTACAGGATGTACAAGAGACCCAGTACTTC

v_call: TRBV20-1
d_call: -
clone_size: many
j_call: TRBJ2-7
cdr3_aa: CSAIPGQNYEQYF
cdr3_nt: TGCAGTGCCATCCCGGGACAAAACTACGAGCAGTACTTC

v_call: TRBV7-3
d_call: -
clone_size: many
j_call: TRBJ1-2
cdr3_aa: CASSPQAGADGYTF
cdr3_nt: TGTGCCAGCAGCCCCCAGGCAGGGGCTGATGGCTACACCTTC

v_call: TRBV6-5
d_call: -
clone_size: few
j_call: TRBJ2-1
cdr3_aa: CASRRGAYNEQFF
cdr3_nt: TGTGCCAGCAGAAGAGGAGCTTACAATGAGCAGTTCTTC

v_call: TRBV28
d_call: -
clone_size: few
j_call: TRBJ1-5
cdr3_aa: CASSPGQIESQPQHF
cdr3_nt: TGTGCCAGCAGCCCGGGACAAATTGAGAGTCAGCCCCAGCATTTT

v_call: TRBV9
d_call: -
clone_size: -
j_call: TRBJ2-3
cdr3_aa: CASSLSRGGTDTQYF
cdr3_nt: TGTGCCAGCAGCCTATCAAGAGGGGGCACAGATACGCAGTATTTT

v_call: TRBV6-2/TRBV6-3
d_call: -
clone_size: few
j_call: TRBJ2-7
cdr3_aa: CASSYSPDGVYEQYF
cdr3_nt: TGTGCCAGCAGTTACTCCCCGGACGGAGTCTACGAGCAGTACTTC

v_call: TRBV19
d_call: -
clone_size: many
j_call: TRBJ1-1
cdr3_aa: CASRDSYTEAFF
cdr3_nt: TGTGCCAGTAGGGACAGTTACACTGAAGCTTTCTTT

v_call: TRBV10-3
d_call: -
clone_size: -
j_call: TRBJ1-4
cdr3_aa: CAISGAGNGEKLFF
cdr3_nt: TGTGCCATCAGTGGAGCAGGGAATGGCGAAAAACTGTTTTTT

v_call: TRBV24-1
d_call: -
clone_size: -
j_call: TRBJ2-3
cdr3_aa: CATSVSGGNTQYF
cdr3_nt: TGTGCCACCAGTGTTTCGGGGGGCAATACGCAGTATTTT

v_call: TRBV20-1
d_call: TRBD1
clone_size: many
j_call: TRBJ2-1
cdr3_aa: CSARGWTGVHNEQFF
cdr3_nt: TGCAGTGCTAGAGGTTGGACAGGGGTACACAATGAGCAGTTCTTC

v_call: TRBV4-1
d_call: TRBD1
clone_size: few
j_call: TRBJ2-2
cdr3_aa: CATEAQGAGGELFF
cdr3_nt: TGCGCCACCGAGGCCCAGGGGGCGGGCGGGGAGCTGTTTTTT

v_call: TRBV7-2
d_call: -
clone_size: -
j_call: TRBJ1-2
cdr3_aa: CASSLARYGYTF
cdr3_nt: TGTGCCAGCAGCTTAGCCCGATATGGCTACACCTTC

v_call: TRBV6-5
d_call: -
clone_size: many
j_call: TRBJ2-7
cdr3_aa: CASSLEDEQYF
cdr3_nt: TGTGCCAGCAGCTTAGAAGACGAGCAGTACTTC

v_call: TRBV2
d_call: TRBD2
clone_size: many
j_call: TRBJ2-5
cdr3_aa: CASGRTSGGSAETQYF
cdr3_nt: TGTGCCAGCGGAAGGACTAGCGGGGGGTCCGCCGAGACCCAGTACTTC

v_call: TRBV24-1
d_call: TRBD2
clone_size: many
j_call: TRBJ2-1
cdr3_aa: CATTGTSSQDEQFF
cdr3_nt: TGTGCCACCACAGGGACTAGCAGTCAAGATGAGCAGTTCTTC

v_call: TRBV7-8
d_call: -
clone_size: many
j_call: TRBJ1-5
cdr3_aa: CASSGTGSNQPQHF
cdr3_nt: TGTGCCAGCTCTGGAACAGGTTCGAATCAGCCCCAGCATTTT

v_call: TRBV14
d_call: TRBD1
clone_size: many
j_call: TRBJ1-2
cdr3_aa: CASSQAGGSGGYGYTF
cdr3_nt: TGTGCCAGCAGCCAAGCAGGGGGCTCGGGTGGCTATGGCTACACCTTC

v_call: TRBV20-1
d_call: -
clone_size: -
j_call: TRBJ1-5
cdr3_aa: CSASVLGNQPQHF
cdr3_nt: TGCAGTGCTAGTGTGCTGGGGAATCAGCCCCAGCATTTT

v_call: TRBV3-1
d_call: -
clone_size: few
j_call: TRBJ1-1
cdr3_aa: CASSPQEGLEAFF
cdr3_nt: TGTGCCAGCAGCCCCCAAGAGGGCCTTGAAGCTTTCTTT

v_call: TRBV11-2
d_call: -
clone_size: many
j_call: TRBJ1-2
cdr3_aa: CASSLEQNYGYTF
cdr3_nt: TGTGCCAGCAGCTTAGAACAGAATTATGGCTACACCTTC

v_call: TRBV7-9
d_call: -
clone_size: many
j_call: TRBJ1-2
cdr3_aa: CASSLEGGNYGYTF
cdr3_nt: TGTGCCAGCAGCTTAGAGGGCGGCAACTATGGCTACACCTTC

v_call: TRBV7-9
d_call: -
clone_size: -
j_call: TRBJ2-5
cdr3_aa: CASSLERGETQYF
cdr3_nt: TGTGCCAGCAGCTTAGAAAGGGGAGAGACCCAGTACTTC

v_call: TRBV7-2
d_call: TRBD1
clone_size: many
j_call: TRBJ2-7
cdr3_aa: CASSLGDRTYEQYF
cdr3_nt: TGTGCCAGCAGCCTAGGGGACAGGACCTACGAGCAGTACTTC

v_call: TRBV27
d_call: TRBD2
clone_size: many
j_call: TRBJ2-3
cdr3_aa: CASSNLAGGRSDTQYF
cdr3_nt: TGTGCCAGCAGTAATCTAGCGGGGGGGCGATCAGATACGCAGTATTTT

v_call: TRBV11-2
d_call: TRBD2
clone_size: -
j_call: TRBJ2-5
cdr3_aa: CASSLTSGKTQYF
cdr3_nt: TGTGCCAGCAGCTTAACTAGCGGGAAGACCCAGTACTTC

v_call: TRBV25-1
d_call: -
clone_size: -
j_call: TRBJ2-2
cdr3_aa: CASSEPMTGFGAGELFF
cdr3_nt: -

v_call: TRBV10-3
d_call: TRBD2
clone_size: many
j_call: TRBJ2-7
cdr3_aa: CAISEGLADLSYEQYF
cdr3_nt: TGTGCCATCAGTGAGGGGCTAGCGGACCTCTCCTACGAGCAGTACTTC

v_call: TRBV7-2
d_call: TRBD2
clone_size: -
j_call: TRBJ2-3
cdr3_aa: CASSRLAGGPSTDTQYF
cdr3_nt: TGTGCCAGCAGCCGACTAGCGGGGGGGCCCAGCACAGATACGCAGTATTTT

v_call: TRBV10-3
d_call: -
clone_size: medium-sized
j_call: TRBJ2-7
cdr3_aa: CAIRESENEQYF
cdr3_nt: TGTGCCATCAGGGAGTCGGAGAACGAGCAGTACTTC

v_call: TRBV10-3
d_call: TRBD1
clone_size: many
j_call: TRBJ1-2
cdr3_aa: CATVTGDYGYTF
cdr3_nt: TGTGCCACAGTGACAGGGGACTATGGCTACACCTTC

v_call: TRBV24-1
d_call: TRBD1
clone_size: few
j_call: TRBJ1-1
cdr3_aa: CATSETGTGGRAFF
cdr3_nt: TGTGCCACCAGTGAAACAGGGACAGGGGGCAGAGCTTTCTTT

v_call: TRBV12-3/TRBV12-4
d_call: -
clone_size: many
j_call: TRBJ2-7
cdr3_aa: CASSSPDGSYEQYF
cdr3_nt: TGTGCCAGCAGTTCCCCTGACGGATCCTACGAGCAGTACTTC

v_call: TRBV2
d_call: -
clone_size: few
j_call: TRBJ1-2
cdr3_aa: CASSDSYGYTF
cdr3_nt: TGTGCCAGCAGTGACTCGTATGGCTACACCTTC

v_call: TRBV18
d_call: TRBD2
clone_size: many
j_call: TRBJ2-7
cdr3_aa: CASSLGLAGTGSYEQYF
cdr3_nt: TGTGCCAGCTCACTAGGACTAGCGGGGACTGGCTCCTACGAGCAGTACTTC

v_call: TRBV5-4
d_call: -
clone_size: -
j_call: TRBJ1-4
cdr3_aa: CASSSTDKGGEKLFF
cdr3_nt: TGTGCCAGCAGCTCGACTGATAAGGGTGGTGAAAAACTGTTTTTT

v_call: TRBV2
d_call: -
clone_size: few
j_call: TRBJ1-1
cdr3_aa: CASSDLRGGEAFF
cdr3_nt: TGTGCCAGCAGTGACCTTAGGGGCGGTGAAGCTTTCTTT